Listed here is a single TCR beta chain. Its antigen is undetermined. The data belong to a study of cytomegalovirus exposure and HLA in healthy donors. The PCR was carried out with 60 Vbeta primers and 13 Jbeta primers. Per the study methods: Later reanalysis found 75 million to 95 million unique TCR beta chains, 10 million to 12 million of them shared. Using immunoSEQ multiplex PCR, the repertoire was profiled, and TCRdb retains in-frame clones only, with some absent. V, J and clone size were drawn from that table, and D and trimming were deduced from the DNA. The data contain 90,000 to 140,000 clones, about 83% of them singletons. V was shortened by 5 bases and J by 3 bases, with 14 bases between the two germline ends. The CDR3 is 14 amino acids. Per germline, CDR1 SGHVS and CDR2 FNYEAQ. Overall study results and limits: The likely origin of a cluster of highly shared sequence variants was a sequencing artifact.

This TCR was recovered from a man aged 18 to 29 in good health and CMV-seronegative. V is TRBV7-6 and J is TRBJ2-7, with a weak D call TRBD1 (5 bases). The sequenced sample consisted of PBMCs. The DNA for the CDR3 is TGTGCCAGCAGCCTTAGCAGGGCGGTCTACGAGCAGTACTTC. This codes for CASSLSRAVYEQYF.